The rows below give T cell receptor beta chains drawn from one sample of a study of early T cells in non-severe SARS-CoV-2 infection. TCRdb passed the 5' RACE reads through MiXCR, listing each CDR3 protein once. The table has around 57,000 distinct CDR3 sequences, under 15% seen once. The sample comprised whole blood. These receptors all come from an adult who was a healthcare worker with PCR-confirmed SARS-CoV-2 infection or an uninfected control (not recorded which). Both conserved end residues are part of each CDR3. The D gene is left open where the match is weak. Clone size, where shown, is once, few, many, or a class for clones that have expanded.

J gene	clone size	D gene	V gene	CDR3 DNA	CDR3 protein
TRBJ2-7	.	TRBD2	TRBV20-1	TGCAGTGCTAGACATAGAGCGGGACTCCCCGCCTACGAGCAGTACTTC	CSARHRAGLPAYEQYF
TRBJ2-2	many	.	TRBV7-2	TGTGCCAGCAGCTTAGGCAGGGGAATCGGCGGGGAGCTGTTTTTT	CASSLGRGIGGELFF
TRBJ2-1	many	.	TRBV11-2	TGTGCCAGCAGCTTAGATCGACCCAATGAGCAGTTCTTC	CASSLDRPNEQFF
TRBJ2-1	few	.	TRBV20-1	TGCAGTGCTTCCGCGGAAAGGGATGAGCAGTTCTTC	CSASAERDEQFF
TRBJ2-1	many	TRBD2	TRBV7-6	TGTGCCAGCGGCCCTGGCGGGAGTAGTAATGAGCAGTTCTTC	CASGPGGSSNEQFF
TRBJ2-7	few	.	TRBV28	TGTGCCAGCCTCGCCGGGGTAAAAAGGGGCGCAGAGCAGTACTTC	CASLAGVKRGAEQYF
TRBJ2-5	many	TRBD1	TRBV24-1	TGTGCCACCAGTGATTCCGGGACAGCCGTCCAAGAGACCCAGTACTTC	CATSDSGTAVQETQYF
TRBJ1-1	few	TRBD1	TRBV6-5	TGTGCCAGCAGCGACCCAGGGGGCCTGGCTGAAGCTTTCTTT	CASSDPGGLAEAFF
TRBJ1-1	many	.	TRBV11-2	TGTGCCAGCAGCCGACAAAGTAGGGACACTGAAGCTTTCTTT	CASSRQSRDTEAFF
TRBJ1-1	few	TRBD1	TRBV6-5	TGTGCCAGCAGTTACCACAGACAGGGTGAAGCTTTCTTT	CASSYHRQGEAFF
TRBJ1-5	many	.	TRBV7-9	TGTGCCAGCAGGTCCAGGGGTCCCAATCAGCCCCAGCATTTT	CASRSRGPNQPQHF
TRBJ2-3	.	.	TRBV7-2	TGTGCCAGCAGCTTAGGGCAGGGGAGAGGGGCAGATACGCAGTATTTT	CASSLGQGRGADTQYF
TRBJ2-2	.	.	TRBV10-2	TGCGCCAGCAGTGAGGTTTTTGGGACTAACACCGGGGAGCTGTTTTTT	CASSEVFGTNTGELFF